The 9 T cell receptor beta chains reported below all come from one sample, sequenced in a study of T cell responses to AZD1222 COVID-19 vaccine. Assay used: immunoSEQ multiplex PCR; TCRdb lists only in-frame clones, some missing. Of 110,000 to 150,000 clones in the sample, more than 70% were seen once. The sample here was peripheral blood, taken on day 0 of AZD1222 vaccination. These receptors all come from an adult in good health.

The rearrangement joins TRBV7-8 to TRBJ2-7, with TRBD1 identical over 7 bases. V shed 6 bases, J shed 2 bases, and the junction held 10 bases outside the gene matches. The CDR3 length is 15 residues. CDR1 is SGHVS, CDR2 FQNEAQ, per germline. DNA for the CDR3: TGTGCCAGCAGAAAAATCCGGGACAGTACCTACGAGCAGTACTTC. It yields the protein CASRKIRDSTYEQYF.

The CDR3 spells CASSQEWTMRPDEQFF. The CDR3 DNA sequence: TGCGCCAGCAGCCAAGAGTGGACCATGCGGCCCGATGAGCAGTTCTTC. The chain uses TRBV4-3 and TRBJ2-1; no firm D call. This CDR3 comprises 16 residues. Trimming left V 0 bases short and J 8 bases short, with 17 bases between. Germline V gene sequence: CDR1 LGHNA, CDR2 YSLEER.

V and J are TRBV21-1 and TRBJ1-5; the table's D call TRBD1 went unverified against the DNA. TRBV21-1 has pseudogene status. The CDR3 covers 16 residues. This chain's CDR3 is CASSILGTGRAQPQHF. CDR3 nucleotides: TGTGCCAGCAGCATACTTGGGACAGGGAGGGCTCAGCCCCAGCATTTT.

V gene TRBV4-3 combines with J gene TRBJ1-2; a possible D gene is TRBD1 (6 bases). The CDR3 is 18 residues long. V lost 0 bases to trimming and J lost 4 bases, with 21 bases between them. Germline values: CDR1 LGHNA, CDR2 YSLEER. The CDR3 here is CASSQDRFLHRVGYGYTF. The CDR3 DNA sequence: TGCGCCAGCAGCCAAGATAGGTTTCTCCACAGGGTGGGCTATGGCTACACCTTC.

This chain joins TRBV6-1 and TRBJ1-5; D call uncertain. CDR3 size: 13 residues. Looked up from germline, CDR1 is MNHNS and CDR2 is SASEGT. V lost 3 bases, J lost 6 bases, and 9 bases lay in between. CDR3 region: CASSEEGGQPQHF. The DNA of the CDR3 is TGTGCCAGCAGTGAGGAGGGCGGTCAGCCCCAGCATTTT.

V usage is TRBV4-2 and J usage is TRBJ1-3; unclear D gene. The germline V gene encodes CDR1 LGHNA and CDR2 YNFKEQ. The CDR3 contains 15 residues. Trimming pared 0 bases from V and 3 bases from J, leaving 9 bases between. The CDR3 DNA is TGTGCCAGCAGCCAAGATTCGACATTTGGAAACACCATATATTTT. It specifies CASSQDSTFGNTIYF.

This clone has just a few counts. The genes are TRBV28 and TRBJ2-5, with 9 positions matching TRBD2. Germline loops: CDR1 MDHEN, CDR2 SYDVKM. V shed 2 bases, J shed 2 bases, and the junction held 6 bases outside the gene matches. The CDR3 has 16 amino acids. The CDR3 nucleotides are TGTGCCAGCAGTTTAGGCGGGAGGGTAATACAAGAGACCCAGTACTTC. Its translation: CASSLGGRVIQETQYF.

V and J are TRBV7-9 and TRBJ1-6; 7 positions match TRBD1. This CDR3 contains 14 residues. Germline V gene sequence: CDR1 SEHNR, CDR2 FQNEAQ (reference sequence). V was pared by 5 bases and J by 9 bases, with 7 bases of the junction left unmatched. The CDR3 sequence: CASSPDRELSPLHF. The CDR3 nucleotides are TGTGCCAGCAGCCCTGACAGGGAACTTTCACCCCTCCACTTT.

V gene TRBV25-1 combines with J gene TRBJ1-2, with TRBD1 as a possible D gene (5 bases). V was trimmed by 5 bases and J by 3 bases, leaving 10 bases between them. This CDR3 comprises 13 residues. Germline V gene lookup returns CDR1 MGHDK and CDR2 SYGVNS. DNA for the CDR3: TGTGCCAGCAGTTTGCCGGGGGACTATGGCTACACCTTC. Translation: CASSLPGDYGYTF.